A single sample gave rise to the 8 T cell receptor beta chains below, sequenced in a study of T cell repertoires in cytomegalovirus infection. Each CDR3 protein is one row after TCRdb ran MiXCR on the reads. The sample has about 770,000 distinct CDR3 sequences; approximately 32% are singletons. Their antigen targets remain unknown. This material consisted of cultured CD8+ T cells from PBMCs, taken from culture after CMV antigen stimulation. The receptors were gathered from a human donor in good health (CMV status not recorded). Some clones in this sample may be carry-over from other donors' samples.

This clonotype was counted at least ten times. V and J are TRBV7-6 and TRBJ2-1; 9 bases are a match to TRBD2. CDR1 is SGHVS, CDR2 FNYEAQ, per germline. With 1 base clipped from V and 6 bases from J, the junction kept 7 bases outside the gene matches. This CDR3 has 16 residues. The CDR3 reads CASSLVSSGGLNEQFF. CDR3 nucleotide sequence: TGTGCCAGCAGCTTAGTTTCCAGCGGGGGGCTCAATGAGCAGTTCTTC. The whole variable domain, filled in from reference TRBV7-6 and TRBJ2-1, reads GAGVSQSPRYKVTKRGQDVALRCDPISGHVSLYWYRQALGQGPEFLTYFNYEAQQDKSGLPNDRFSAERPEGSISTLTIQRTEQRDSAMYRCASSLVSSGGLNEQFFGPGTRLTVL.

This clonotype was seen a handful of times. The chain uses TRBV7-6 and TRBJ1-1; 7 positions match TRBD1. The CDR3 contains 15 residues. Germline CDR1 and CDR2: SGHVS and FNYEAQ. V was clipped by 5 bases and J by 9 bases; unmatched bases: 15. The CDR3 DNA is TGTGCCAGCAGCCCTTCGACAGGGCGGCTTGTACAAGCTTTCTTT. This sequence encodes CASSPSTGRLVQAFF.

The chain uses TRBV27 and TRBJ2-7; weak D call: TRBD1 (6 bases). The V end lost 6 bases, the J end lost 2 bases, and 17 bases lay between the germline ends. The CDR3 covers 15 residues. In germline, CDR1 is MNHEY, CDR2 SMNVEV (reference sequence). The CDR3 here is CASSYTPDSAYEQYV. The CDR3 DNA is TGTGCCAGCAGCTACACCCCGGACAGTGCCTACGAGCAGTACGTC.

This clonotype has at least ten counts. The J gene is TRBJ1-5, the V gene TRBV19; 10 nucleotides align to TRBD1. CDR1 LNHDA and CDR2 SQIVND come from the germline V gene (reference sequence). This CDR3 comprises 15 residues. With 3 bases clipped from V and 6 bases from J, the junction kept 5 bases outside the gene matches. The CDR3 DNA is TGTGCCAGTAGTATGGGACAGGGGAGCGTTCAGCCCCAGCATTTT. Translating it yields CASSMGQGSVQPQHF.

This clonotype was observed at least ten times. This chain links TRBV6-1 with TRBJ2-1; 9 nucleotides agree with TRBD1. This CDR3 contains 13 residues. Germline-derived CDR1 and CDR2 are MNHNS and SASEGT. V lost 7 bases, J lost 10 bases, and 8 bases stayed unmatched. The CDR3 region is CASTGTGLQEQFF. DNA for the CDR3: TGTGCCAGCACCGGGACAGGGCTTCAGGAGCAGTTCTTC.

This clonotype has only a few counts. In DNA, the CDR3 is TGTGCCATCAGTGAGAAAACTTCAACTAATGAAAAACTGTTTTTT. This sequence encodes CAISEKTSTNEKLFF. The V call is TRBV10-3, the J call TRBJ1-4; D gene uncertain. The CDR3 has 15 amino acids. V was trimmed by 2 bases and J by 0 bases, leaving 7 bases between them. CDR1 and CDR2 (germline): ENHRY, SYGVKD.

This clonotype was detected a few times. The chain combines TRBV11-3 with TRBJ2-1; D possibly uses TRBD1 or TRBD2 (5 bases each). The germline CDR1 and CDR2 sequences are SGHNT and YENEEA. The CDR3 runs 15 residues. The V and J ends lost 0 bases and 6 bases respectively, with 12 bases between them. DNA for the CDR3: TGTGCCAGCAGCTTAGAGGCTGGGGCGGGCAATGAGCAGTTCTTC. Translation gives CASSLEAGAGNEQFF.

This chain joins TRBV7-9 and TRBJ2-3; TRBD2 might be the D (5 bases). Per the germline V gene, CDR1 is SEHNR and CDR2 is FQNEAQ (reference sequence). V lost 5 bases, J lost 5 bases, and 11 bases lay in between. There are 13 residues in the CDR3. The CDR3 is CASSPSGRDTQYF. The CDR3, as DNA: TGTGCCAGCAGCCCCTCGGGGAGAGATACGCAGTATTTT.